This TCR beta chain is drawn from a study of technical replicates of blood from a few donors. Data came from immunoSEQ multiplex PCR; TCRdb stores just in-frame clones and leaves some out. This sample has around 61,000 clones, with about 96% found just once. V was clipped by 1 base and J by 7 bases; unmatched bases: 3. The CDR3 runs to 13 residues. Per germline, CDR1 MGHRA and CDR2 YSYEKL. Only one count was recorded for this clone. Source material: T cells isolated from PBMCs. The clonotype comes from a human donor in good health. V is TRBV4-1 and J is TRBJ2-7, with TRBD1 matching over 8 bases. The CDR3 DNA is TGCGCCAGCAGCCAAGGGACAGGGTGGGAGCAGTACTTC. Encoded protein: CASSQGTGWEQYF.